This T cell receptor (beta chain) derives from a study of shared clonotypes between healthy human individuals. The input for sorted-subset replicate PCRs was about 0.2 ug DNA, 25,000 to 35,000 T cell genomes. Profiled with immunoSEQ multiplex PCR; TCRdb holds only in-frame clones, not every one. There are a few million clones in the sample; about 92% occur only once, and over 0.12% lies in the top ten. In the CD4+ fraction, cells were divided into CD45RA+ naive and CD45RA-negative memory subsets. About this clone itself: Its specificity is unknown.

Findings and caveats of the study: With few donors, the genetic and exposure-history diversity represented was limited. Estimated richness was generally greater in naive than memory subsets.

The germline V and J ends were trimmed by 6 bases and 2 bases, with 11 bases remaining between them. Germline loops: CDR1 MNHEY, CDR2 SVGAGI. The CDR3 length is 15 residues. This sequence was found in a man aged 18 to 29 in good health. What was sequenced was naive CD4+ T cells sorted from blood. Subset here: CD45RA+ positively selected. The chain carries TRBV6-5 and TRBJ2-6, with D possibly TRBD2 on 6 matching bases. The CDR3 DNA reads TGTGCCAGCAGGCTGGGCGGGACTGGGGCCAACGTCCTGACTTTC. Translation: CASRLGGTGANVLTF.